The 13 T cell receptor beta chains below come from one sample, sequenced in a study of T cell responses to AZD1222 COVID-19 vaccine. Generated by immunoSEQ multiplex PCR, the TCRdb table keeps only in-frame clones and is missing some. The profile shows 120,000 or so clones, 75% to 90% of them singletons. The specimen was peripheral blood, collected on day 0 of MenACWY control vaccination. Source of these receptors: an adult in good health.

Points on this clone: The junction does not match germline at one end; this may be a read error. The J gene is TRBJ2-5, the V gene TRBV11-2, with TRBD2 matching over 9 bases. Germline loops: CDR1 SGHAT, CDR2 FQNNGV. This CDR3 has 14 amino acids. This chain's CDR3 is CASSLPPLAGRLDF. Here the CDR3 DNA reads TGTGCCAGCAGCTTACCTCCGCTAGCGGGAAGGTTAGACTTC.

The chain couples TRBV7-2 to TRBJ1-2; D is uncertain. V was shortened by 5 bases and J by 3 bases, with 7 bases between the two germline ends. The CDR3 runs to 12 residues. Germline V gene lookup returns CDR1 SGHTA and CDR2 FQGNSA. As DNA, the CDR3 is TGTGCCAGCAGCCCGAGTCACTATGGCTACACCTTC. This encodes CASSPSHYGYTF.

The V and J genes are TRBV5-5 and TRBJ1-5; 7 bases map to TRBD1. This CDR3 is built from 18 residues. J lost 1 base, V lost 2 bases, and 12 bases had no gene match. Germline CDR1 SGHKS, CDR2 YYEKEE (reference sequence). The CDR3 nucleotides read TGTGCCAGCAGCTTTTTTGTGGGGACACAGGGGAGCAATCAGCCCCAGCATTTT. It specifies CASSFFVGTQGSNQPQHF.

The chain combines TRBV6-5 with TRBJ2-1; D is possibly TRBD2 (5 bases). Germline V gives CDR1 MNHEY, CDR2 SVGAGI. The CDR3 sequence is 14 residues long. With 4 bases removed from V and 1 base from J, the gap between germline ends came to 8 bases. This CDR3 is CASSLRESYNEQFF. CDR3 in DNA: TGTGCCAGCAGTTTGAGGGAGTCCTACAATGAGCAGTTCTTC.

The chain is built from TRBV19 and TRBJ2-7, with 10 bases matching TRBD2. The V and J ends lost 3 bases and 5 bases, in that order; junction bases with no gene match: 10. There are 16 residues in the CDR3. Per the germline V gene, CDR1 is LNHDA and CDR2 is SQIVND (reference sequence). The CDR3 DNA reads TGTGCCAGTAGTATGATGGGGCTAGCGGGAGTGGACGAGCAGTACTTC. Its translation: CASSMMGLAGVDEQYF.

The chain has TRBV6-5 and TRBJ2-7; tentatively, D is TRBD2 (6 bases). The CDR3 length is 14 residues. The V gene lost 6 bases and the J gene lost 2 bases, with 14 bases spanning the gap. In germline, CDR1 is MNHEY, CDR2 SVGAGI. CDR3 sequence: CASRRGTGAYEQYF. In DNA, the CDR3 is TGTGCCAGCAGGCGCGGGACGGGGGCCTACGAGCAGTACTTC.

This clone was counted once. The chain employs TRBV12-5 and TRBJ1-1; D is uncertain. The germline V gene has CDR1 LGHNT and CDR2 FRNRAP. The CDR3 runs 13 residues. Trimming pared 5 bases from V and 2 bases from J, leaving 9 bases between. CDR3 loop: CASGGVFNTEAFF. DNA for the CDR3: TGTGCTAGTGGTGGGGTATTCAACACTGAAGCTTTCTTT.

The chain recombines TRBV24-1 with TRBJ2-2; 8 bases align to TRBD1. The trim removed 4 bases at V and 4 bases at J, leaving 7 bases unmatched. This CDR3 region has 16 residues. Germline CDR1 reads KGHDR; CDR2 reads SFDVKD. In nucleotides, the CDR3 is TGTGCCACCAGTGACCCTGGGACAGGAGCCACCGGGGAGCTGTTTTTT. Its translation: CATSDPGTGATGELFF.

On this clone: Its ends do not fully match the called genes, so a read error is possible. The rearrangement uses TRBV6-6 and TRBJ2-7; 9 bases match TRBD1. Germline V gene lookup returns CDR1 MNHNY and CDR2 SVGAGI (reference sequence). The CDR3 extends over 13 amino acids. CDR3 bases: TGTGCCAGCAGTTACGGGTTGGGGGACAGGGAGCACTTC. Amino acids: CASSYGLGDREHF.

The chain employs TRBV5-4 and TRBJ1-1; D perhaps matches TRBD1 (5 bases). The germline V gene has CDR1 SGHNT and CDR2 YYREEE (reference sequence). V shed 0 bases and J shed 0 bases, with 9 bases lying between them. There are 15 residues in the CDR3. CDR3: CASSLDGGMNTEAFF. CDR3 bases: TGTGCCAGCAGCTTGGATGGGGGGATGAACACTGAAGCTTTCTTT.

The J gene is TRBJ1-6, the V gene TRBV6-1; the D is unclear. Germline-derived CDR1 and CDR2 are MNHNS and SASEGT. Trimming stripped 0 bases from V and 9 bases from J, with 18 bases between. This CDR3 region has 17 residues. The DNA of the CDR3 is TGTGCCAGCAGTGAAGCGGTGAGGAACCAAGTTGGTTCACCCCTCCACTTT. Its translation is CASSEAVRNQVGSPLHF.

The V and J genes are TRBV29-1 and TRBJ1-2, with D unresolved. The CDR3 covers 13 residues. V dropped 5 bases and J dropped 4 bases, with 14 bases sitting between them. The germline V gene has CDR1 SQVTM and CDR2 ANQGSEA. The CDR3 nucleotides are TGCAGCGTTTTATTGGGGTCTGGCTATGGCTACACCTTC. The encoded protein is CSVLLGSGYGYTF.

V and J are TRBV28 and TRBJ2-3; 10 positions agree with TRBD1. Germline loops: CDR1 MDHEN, CDR2 SYDVKM. The CDR3 has 15 amino acids. The V and J ends lost 6 bases and 3 bases, in that order; junction bases with no gene match: 6. CDR3 sequence (DNA): TGTGCCAGCAGGCGACAGGGGGCCGGGACAGATACGCAGTATTTT. Its protein product is CASRRQGAGTDTQYF.